This T cell receptor (beta chain) was documented in a study of cytomegalovirus exposure and HLA in healthy donors. The CDR3 is 17 residues long. Germline V lookup: CDR1 LGHNA, CDR2 YNFKEQ. With 1 base clipped from V and 8 bases from J, the junction kept 13 bases outside the gene matches. The sample holds a few counts of this clone. Its antigen remains unidentified. The PCR made use of 60 Vbeta and 13 Jbeta primers. Clones were read by immunoSEQ multiplex PCR, and TCRdb kept only the in-frame ones, dropping some. This sample has about 80,000 clones, with approximately 66% found just once. Whole-study findings and limits: Later analysis revealed greater clonal expansion in HLA-associated TCR beta chains than in equally common others. Both high specificity and high sensitivity reportedly marked the classifier's diagnosis of cytomegalovirus status.

The V call is TRBV4-2, the J call TRBJ2-1; 8 bases line up with TRBD2. The sequencing sample was made of PBMCs. This TCR was recovered from a male donor in good health and CMV-seropositive. CDR3 in amino acids: CASSQGVGGGRGDEQFF. The DNA for the CDR3 is TGTGCCAGCAGCCAAGGGGTCGGGGGGGGCCGAGGGGATGAGCAGTTCTTC.